The entry below describes one TCR beta chain. Its binding antigen is unknown. No base quality values were provided; no much bigger clone lies one nucleotide off. This entry comes from a study of blood T cell repertoires in COVID-19 (dated by TCRdb to about 2020). For the wider study: Samples covering the acute and convalescent phases of COVID-19 were provided by collaborators in the United States, Italy and Spain. The prospective study material was composed of cDNA or gDNA derived from T cells, B-cell-depleted T cells, or PBMCs. Deeply sampled blood TCRbeta repertoires from subjects exposed to, actively infected with, or recovered from COVID-19 were included in the dataset. The repertoires were released in a freely available public database meant as a resource for research on the immune response to SARS-CoV-2. Samples were obtained from the ongoing ImmuneRACE study (first 160 participants) and from 1,254 subjects provided by 6 global collaborators. Sample metadata almost always included a de-identified subject ID, COVID-19 status, age in years and sex. HLA class I and class II types, where available, came from metadata supplied by the sample provider rather than from assay-based typing.

The CDR3 starts with the cysteine, ends with the phenylalanine, and has 12 residues. The CDR3 DNA has 36 bases and is translated from base 1. The trim is 7 bases for V and 1 base for J, with a gap of 11 bases between the germline ends. CDR1 SQVTM and CDR2 ANQGSEA are derived from the germline V gene. Here is what the overall study found, with its caveats: How much clinical and demographic metadata was included differed by source and by participant, and the metadata was provided uncurated.

One collaborating source in Seattle enrolled patients during active infection and followed them longitudinally through the course of disease. The collaborating institutions used their own protocols to collect whole blood in K2EDTA tubes. For TCRbeta analysis, collaborator samples were shipped as frozen whole blood, as isolated PBMCs, or as DNA extracted from either sample type. TCRbeta CDR3 regions were amplified from genomic DNA using the immunoSEQ Assay, a bias-controlled multiplex PCR. The authors' pipeline ran thus. The number of nucleated cells in each sample was estimated from the amplification of reference gene primers within the assay. To quantify the absolute abundance of each unique TCRbeta CDR3 rearrangement, sequence reads were collapsed and filtered. For each sample, productive Simpson clonality was calculated by taking the square root of Simpson's diversity index across productive rearrangements. In its TCRdb copy, this immuneACCESS table keeps in-frame sequences only and misses some clones. Where compared with another copy, unresolved V genes explain less than half of these, and the others have no known cause. That table is the source of V, J and clone size, and D and trimming were worked out from the DNA. Within this sample are around 310,000 clones, with around nine tenths of them counted one time only. The top ten constitute approximately 7.5% of the sample.

The chain couples TRBV29-1 to TRBJ2-7; the D region possibly corresponds to TRBD2 (6 bases align). This clonotype originated in a woman between 25 and 40 years old with COVID-19, enrolled during active disease. The sequenced sample was peripheral blood. The nucleotide sequence is given as TGCAGCGCCGTGGAGGGGTCCTACGAGCAGTACTTC. This codes for CSAVEGSYEQYF.